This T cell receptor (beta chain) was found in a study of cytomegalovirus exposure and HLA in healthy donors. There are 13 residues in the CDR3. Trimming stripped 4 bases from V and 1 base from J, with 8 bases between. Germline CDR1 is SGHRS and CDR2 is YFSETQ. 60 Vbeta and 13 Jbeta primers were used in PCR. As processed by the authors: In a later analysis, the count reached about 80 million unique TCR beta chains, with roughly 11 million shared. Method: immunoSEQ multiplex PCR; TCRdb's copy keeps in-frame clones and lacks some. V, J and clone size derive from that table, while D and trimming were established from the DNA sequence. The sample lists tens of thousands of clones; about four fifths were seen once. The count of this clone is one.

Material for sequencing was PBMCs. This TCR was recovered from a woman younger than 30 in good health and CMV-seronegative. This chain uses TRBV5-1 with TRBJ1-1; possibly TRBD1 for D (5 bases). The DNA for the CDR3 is TGCGCCAGCAGCAAAACAGGGAACACTGAAGCTTTCTTT. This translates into CASSKTGNTEAFF.